Below are 8 T cell receptor beta chains sequenced from a single sample in a study of blood T cell repertoires in COVID-19. The data were produced by immunoSEQ multiplex PCR, yet TCRdb's version contains in-frame clones alone and is incomplete. The repertoire holds 95,000 to 130,000 clones, with 75% to 90% as singletons. Sequencing was carried out using peripheral blood. These receptors all come from a man aged 25-45 years with acute or convalescent COVID-19.

CDR3 sequence reads: CATSRVLNINEKLFF. CDR3 DNA sequence: TGTGCCACCAGCAGAGTTTTAAACATCAATGAAAAACTGTTTTTT. The V and J genes are TRBV15 and TRBJ1-4; no reliable D call. Deletions cut 1 base from V and 5 bases from J, with 11 bases between. The CDR3 extends over 15 amino acids. Germline loops: CDR1 LNHNV, CDR2 YYDKDF (reference sequence). Filled out from reference TRBV15 and TRBJ1-4, the complete variable domain reads DAMVIQNPRYQVTQFGKPVTLSCSQTLNHNVMYWYQQKSSQAPKLLFHYYDKDFNNEADTPDNFQSRRPNTSFCFLDIRSPGLGDTAMYLCATSRVLNINEKLFFGSGTQLSVL.

V is TRBV27 and J is TRBJ1-2; D is possibly TRBD1 (6 bases). V lost 5 bases and J lost 4, with 11 bases in between. The germline V gene has CDR1 MNHEY and CDR2 SMNVEV (reference sequence). The CDR3 is 13 amino acids. The CDR3 here is CASSPQDSYGYTF. For the CDR3, the DNA is TGTGCCAGCAGTCCCCAGGACAGCTATGGCTACACCTTC.

Written as DNA, the CDR3 is TGTGCCATCAGTGAGTCGGGGGCTAGGACCACTGAAGCTTTCTTT. Translating it yields CAISESGARTTEAFF. J is TRBJ1-1 and V is TRBV10-3, with D maybe TRBD1 (6 bases). In germline, CDR1 is ENHRY, CDR2 SYGVKD. This CDR3 is built from 15 residues. Between the trimmed V and J ends, which lost 0 bases and 4 bases, there was a span of 12 bases.

The gene calls are TRBV7-9 and TRBJ1-6; D remains ambiguous. Germline CDR1 SEHNR, CDR2 FQNEAQ (reference sequence). With 5 bases removed from V and 9 bases from J, the gap between germline ends came to 17 bases. This CDR3 comprises 15 residues. CDR3 loop: CASSPPAGISSPLHF. The CDR3, as DNA: TGTGCCAGCAGCCCCCCGGCCGGGATTAGTTCACCCCTCCACTTT.

V usage is TRBV18 and J usage is TRBJ1-1; 7 bases align to TRBD1. The CDR3 sequence is 15 residues long. J lost 0 bases, V lost 6 bases, and 7 bases had no gene match. Germline CDR1 reads KGHSH; CDR2 reads LQKENI. CDR3 sequence: CASSPGQVMNTEAFF. In DNA form, the CDR3 reads TGTGCCAGCTCTCCTGGACAGGTCATGAACACTGAAGCTTTCTTT.

This chain joins TRBV30 and TRBJ1-1; tentatively, D is TRBD1 (5 bases). The V gene's germline CDR1 is GTSNPN and CDR2 SVGIG (reference sequence). V was trimmed by 5 bases and J by 8 bases, leaving 30 bases between them. CDR3 length equals 17 residues. CDR3 sequence (DNA): TGTGCCTGGGTCTTCCACCCGCGGGGGAGGGGAAGACTGGAAGCTTTCTTT. It translates to CAWVFHPRGRGRLEAFF.

This clone was observed once. This chain joins TRBV6-5 and TRBJ1-3, with a possible D match to TRBD1 (5 bases). This CDR3 contains 14 residues. V gave up 3 bases and J gave up 3 bases, with 9 bases separating them. CDR1 and CDR2 from the germline V gene are MNHEY and SVGAGI. CDR3 loop: CASSYQGFGNTIYF. In DNA form, the CDR3 reads TGTGCCAGCAGTTATCAGGGTTTTGGAAACACCATATATTTT.

This clone was picked up a small number of times. Here the CDR3 reads CASSSMGQAYGYTF. DNA for the CDR3: TGTGCCAGCAGTTCCATGGGGCAGGCGTATGGCTACACCTTC. The chain recombines TRBV5-4 with TRBJ1-2; D may be TRBD1 (5 bases). CDR3 length equals 14 residues. Germline V gives CDR1 SGHNT, CDR2 YYREEE (reference sequence). Trimming cost V 5 bases and J 5 bases, with 16 bases left between them.